This is a list of T cell receptor beta chains from one sample in a study of CXCR3-negative and CXCR3-positive naive CD8 T cells. TCRdb re-called the 5' RACE reads and shows each CDR3 protein once, DNA omitted. Found here are about 150,000 distinct CDR3 sequences; the top ten clones hold roughly 0.41%. Material for sequencing was naive CXCR3+ CD8+ T cells from blood. These TCRs come from a human donor in good health. Some clones in this sample may be carry-over from other donors' samples. Both conserved end residues are part of each CDR3.

V	J	CDR3
TRBV29-1	TRBJ1-2	CSVRQNPFGYTF
TRBV7-8	TRBJ2-5	CASSLGRRQGQETQYF
TRBV30	TRBJ1-4	CAWTLQIGEKLFF
TRBV5-4	TRBJ2-1	CASSFGTSYNEQFF
TRBV7-9	TRBJ2-4	CASSPGQEFVQYF
TRBV29-1	TRBJ2-7	CSVDLGQGAGEQYF
TRBV4-3	TRBJ2-3	CASSQDLADTQYF
TRBV28	TRBJ2-7	CASRDRGSYEQYF
TRBV5-5	TRBJ2-1	CASSLFPGSEAHEQFF
TRBV12-3/TRBV12-4	TRBJ2-1	CASSFGASGIYEQFF
TRBV2	TRBJ2-5	CASSEALAMGGEETQYF
TRBV5-1	TRBJ2-7	CASSLSAGVVEQYF